This passage covers 28 T cell receptor beta chains from one sample sequenced in a study of long-term antiretroviral therapy in people with HIV (dated by TCRdb to about 2022). Sequencing of the TRB variable region was done with the immunoSEQ hsTCRB v3.0 assay at survey level resolution. The clones in this table, taken by TCRdb from immuneACCESS, are in-frame only. Not every clone is retained; where verified, under half of the shortfall comes from an unresolved V gene, and the cause of the rest is unknown. The sample table records around 20,000 clones; over 65% of these occur just once. The ten largest clones represent under 15% of the sample. This specimen was unsorted PBMCs, taken 0.5 years before starting antiretroviral therapy. Source of these receptors: a woman in her forties or fifties with HIV.

This chain uses TRBV5-5 with TRBJ1-4, with unresolved D. V shed 3 bases and J shed 0 bases, with 9 bases lying between them. In germline, CDR1 is SGHKS, CDR2 YYEKEE (reference sequence). CDR3 length: 15 residues. Here the CDR3 reads CASSSQDATNEKLFF. The CDR3 DNA is TGTGCCAGCAGCTCCCAGGACGCAACTAATGAAAAACTGTTTTTT.

The chain couples TRBV7-9 to TRBJ1-1; no definite D call. V lost 1 base and J 5 bases, leaving 5 bases between the germline ends. Germline assignment: CDR1 SEHNR and CDR2 FQNEAQ (reference sequence). CDR3 size: 12 residues. CDR3 sequence reads: CASSLGITEAFF. Here the CDR3 DNA reads TGTGCCAGCAGCTTAGGAATTACTGAAGCTTTCTTT.

The chain recombines TRBV19 with TRBJ1-1; possibly TRBD1 for D (5 bases). Deletions cut 10 bases from V and 10 bases from J, with 19 bases between. The germline V gene encodes CDR1 LNHDA and CDR2 SQIVND (reference sequence). The CDR3 is 12 residues long. CDR3 sequence: CATSIPRGPAFF. The CDR3 DNA follows: TGTGCCACCAGTATTCCACGGGGACCAGCTTTCTTT.

This chain connects TRBV10-1 to TRBJ2-5, with TRBD2 matching 7 bases. Germline V gives CDR1 WNHNN, CDR2 SYGVQD (reference sequence). V shed 6 bases, J shed 1 base, and the junction held 2 bases outside the gene matches. CDR3 length: 13 residues. CDR3 amino acids: CASSGGIQETQYF. CDR3 bases: TGCGCCAGCAGCGGGGGGATCCAAGAGACCCAGTACTTC.

This chain joins TRBV19 and TRBJ1-2, with D uncertain. V was trimmed by 1 base and J by 3 bases, leaving 9 bases between them. Germline CDR1 is LNHDA and CDR2 is SQIVND (reference sequence). The CDR3 contains 14 residues. CDR3 DNA: TGTGCCAGTAGTATAGCGCTCACATACTATGGCTACACCTTC. As protein: CASSIALTYYGYTF.

The chain couples TRBV19 to TRBJ2-3, with 8 bases that match TRBD2. Looked up from germline, CDR1 is LNHDA and CDR2 is SQIVND (reference sequence). This CDR3 comprises 12 residues. V shed 5 bases and J 11 bases; nucleotides not matched to a gene: 6. The CDR3 DNA is TGTGCCAGTAGTGCTCAGCGGGGGATGCAGTATTTT. It translates to CASSAQRGMQYF. The whole variable domain, remainder taken from reference TRBV19 and TRBJ2-3, is DGGITQSPKYLFRKEGQNVTLSCEQNLNHDAMYWYRQDPGQGLRLIYYSQIVNDFQKGDIAEGYSVSREKKESFPLTVTSAQKNPTAFYLCASSAQRGMQYFGPGTRLTVL.

The V gene is TRBV11-2, the J gene TRBJ1-2, with D possibly TRBD1 on 6 matching bases. V was trimmed by 5 bases and J by 0 bases, leaving 16 bases between them. The CDR3 extends over 16 amino acids. Germline CDR1 is SGHAT and CDR2 is FQNNGV. CDR3 DNA sequence: TGTGCCAGCAGCCATCCTCGAGGGGGAGCTAACTATGGCTACACCTTC. Translating gives CASSHPRGGANYGYTF.

The V and J genes are TRBV10-2 and TRBJ2-2; D remains unclear. Trimming left V 6 bases short and J 1 base short, with 15 bases between. CDR1 is WSHSY and CDR2 is SAAADI in the germline V gene. The CDR3 runs 16 residues. The CDR3 sequence is CASSSTFTVNTGELFF. In nucleotides, the CDR3 is TGCGCCAGCAGCTCAACGTTTACAGTGAACACCGGGGAGCTGTTTTTT.

The V and J genes are TRBV4-1 and TRBJ2-7; 10 positions match TRBD2. The CDR3 contains 16 residues. Germline CDR1 MGHRA, CDR2 YSYEKL. V was clipped by 2 bases and J by 4 bases; unmatched bases: 8. The CDR3 coding sequence is TGCGCCAGCAGCCAAACCCCTAGCGGGGGCCCGTACGAGCAGTACTTC. Encoded protein: CASSQTPSGGPYEQYF.

The chain carries TRBV12-2 and TRBJ1-2; the tabulated D call, TRBD1, remains unverified against the DNA. TRBV12-2 is termed a pseudogene. This CDR3 comprises 18 residues. CDR3 region: CASRFNDRTEMTDYGYTF. The CDR3, as DNA: TGTGCAAGTCGCTTTAACGATCGGACAGAAATGACTGACTATGGCTACACCTTC.

This clone came up a few times. The J gene is TRBJ2-7, the V gene TRBV7-9; maybe TRBD1 (6 bases). Trimming took 8 bases from V and 2 from J, leaving 13 bases between them. Germline V lookup: CDR1 SEHNR, CDR2 FQNEAQ (reference sequence). The length of the CDR3 is 13 residues. In DNA, the CDR3 is TGTGCCAGCGAAGGGGGATCCCCCTACGAGCAGTACTTC. Translation: CASEGGSPYEQYF.

The J gene is TRBJ2-3, the V gene TRBV6-1; D perhaps matches TRBD1 (5 bases). V lost 1 base, J lost 2 bases, and 13 bases lay in between. Germline V gene sequence: CDR1 MNHNS, CDR2 SASEGT. The CDR3 is made up of 16 amino acids. Written as DNA, the CDR3 is TGTGCCAGCAGTGAAGTGGGGCGGTTTCCCACAGATACGCAGTATTTT. Translated: CASSEVGRFPTDTQYF.

The rearrangement joins TRBV5-4 to TRBJ2-5; TRBD1 is a possible D gene (6 bases). V gave up 4 bases and J gave up 2 bases, with 12 bases separating them. Germline V gene data show CDR1 as SGHNT and CDR2 as YYREEE (reference sequence). The CDR3 covers 14 residues. The CDR3 region has the DNA TGTGCCAGCAGCCTAGACAGGAGACAAGAGACCCAGTACTTC. It specifies CASSLDRRQETQYF.

The chain carries TRBV29-1 and TRBJ1-3, with D tentatively TRBD1 (6 bases). With 6 bases removed from V and 4 bases from J, the gap between germline ends came to 13 bases. Germline CDR1 and CDR2: SQVTM and ANQGSEA. The CDR3 has 13 residues. In nucleotides, the CDR3 is TGCAGCGTCTTCCAGGGGTCCGGAAACACCATATATTTT. Translated, it gives CSVFQGSGNTIYF.

The CDR3 sequence is CASSPIGTGAETQYF. The CDR3 DNA reads as TGTGCCAGCAGCCCTATCGGGACAGGGGCAGAGACCCAGTACTTC. The rearrangement links TRBV7-9 to TRBJ2-5, with 10 bases lining up with TRBD1. CDR3 length: 15 residues. Germline loops: CDR1 SEHNR, CDR2 FQNEAQ (reference sequence). V gave up 5 bases and J gave up 4 bases; unmatched junction bases: 7. The full variable domain, with the rest looked up from reference TRBV7-9 and TRBJ2-5, is DTGVSQNPRHKITKRGQNVTFRCDPISEHNRLYWYRQTLGQGPEFLTYFQNEAQLEKSRLLSDRFSAERPKGSFSTLEIQRTEQGDSAMYLCASSPIGTGAETQYFGPGTRLLVL.

The chain carries TRBV19 and TRBJ1-5; D unclear. Germline-derived CDR1 and CDR2 are LNHDA and SQIVND (reference sequence). V lost 3 bases, J lost 5 bases, and 8 bases lay in between. The CDR3 contains 13 residues. The CDR3 nucleotides are TGTGCCAGTAGTATTGCCCATTATCAGCCCCAGCATTTT. Translated: CASSIAHYQPQHF.

The chain carries TRBV2 and TRBJ1-5, with D uncertain. The V end lost 4 bases, the J end lost 1 base, and 2 bases lay between the germline ends. The germline CDR1 and CDR2 sequences are SNHLY and FYNNEI. CDR3 length: 12 residues. The DNA for the CDR3 is TGTGCCAGCAGTGCCAGCAATCAGCCCCAGCATTTT. Translated: CASSASNQPQHF.

V and J are TRBV5-1 and TRBJ2-5; 12 bases align to TRBD2. The V gene's germline CDR1 is SGHRS and CDR2 YFSETQ. The CDR3 is made up of 16 amino acids. V lost 4 bases and J lost 2; bases outside the gene matches: 6. The CDR3 DNA reads as TGCGCCAGCAGCCACGGACTAGCGGGGACACAAGAGACCCAGTACTTC. Translated, it gives CASSHGLAGTQETQYF.

The chain employs TRBV5-1 and TRBJ2-3; maybe TRBD2 (6 bases). V dropped 0 bases and J dropped 4 bases, with 12 bases sitting between them. Germline V gives CDR1 SGHRS, CDR2 YFSETQ. The CDR3 loop spans 15 amino acids. CDR3 in amino acids: CASSLVGGDADTQYF. The CDR3 coding sequence is TGCGCCAGCAGCTTGGTGGGGGGAGATGCAGATACGCAGTATTTT.

This clone was counted only a few times. The V call is TRBV7-6, the J call TRBJ2-4; the D is unclear. The V end was cut by 5 bases, the J end by 10 bases, with 12 bases between. This CDR3 spans 12 amino acids. CDR1 is SGHVS and CDR2 is FNYEAQ in the germline V gene. In nucleotides, the CDR3 is TGTGCCAGCAGCGACGCCCTAGGGATTCAGTACTTC. Translated, it gives CASSDALGIQYF. Together with reference TRBV7-6 and TRBJ2-4, the CDR3 gives the full variable domain: GAGVSQSPRYKVTKRGQDVALRCDPISGHVSLYWYRQALGQGPEFLTYFNYEAQQDKSGLPNDRFSAERPEGSISTLTIQRTEQRDSAMYRCASSDALGIQYFGAGTRLSVL.

This chain connects TRBV30 to TRBJ2-5; D gene ambiguous. Germline assignment: CDR1 GTSNPN and CDR2 SVGIG (reference sequence). V dropped 2 bases and J dropped 5 bases, with 12 bases sitting between them. This CDR3 is 13 amino acids long. The CDR3 sequence is CAWSRAAGETQYF. The CDR3 DNA sequence: TGTGCCTGGAGTCGGGCTGCCGGGGAGACCCAGTACTTC.

The genes are TRBV5-1 and TRBJ1-1; no firm D call. Trimming left V 5 bases short and J 3 bases short, with 17 bases between. CDR3 length: 15 amino acids. Germline V gene sequence: CDR1 SGHRS, CDR2 YFSETQ. CDR3 coding DNA: TGCGCCAGCAGATACGGAGAATTAAGGGACACTGAAGCTTTCTTT. Its translation is CASRYGELRDTEAFF.

This clone was seen just once. This rearrangement joins TRBV29-1 to TRBJ2-2, with 9 bases identical to TRBD1. The CDR3 extends over 18 amino acids. After removal of 6 bases from V and 1 base from J, the junction contained 15 bases not matched to a gene. Germline CDR1 and CDR2: SQVTM and ANQGSEA. CDR3 in DNA: TGCAGCGTGGCGCAAGCCGCCTGGACAGGGGAGAACACCGGGGAGCTGTTTTTT. It specifies CSVAQAAWTGENTGELFF.

The chain carries TRBV5-1 and TRBJ2-5, with a weak D call TRBD1 (5 bases). The CDR3 consists of 16 residues. The germline V gene encodes CDR1 SGHRS and CDR2 YFSETQ. Trimming took off 2 bases at V and 4 bases at J, with 18 bases between the two ends. The CDR3 DNA sequence: TGCGCCAGCAGCTTAACCGCCAGGCAGGGTGGAGAGACCCAGTACTTC. Amino acids: CASSLTARQGGETQYF.

CDR3 nucleotides: TGCGCCAGCAGCTTGGAGAACACCCCCGAGACCCAGTACTTC. It specifies CASSLENTPETQYF. V usage is TRBV5-1 and J usage is TRBJ2-5; D unclear. Trimming shortened V by 0 bases and J by 5 bases, and 11 bases separated the two germline ends. Germline V gene sequence: CDR1 SGHRS, CDR2 YFSETQ. The CDR3 consists of 14 residues.

The gene calls are TRBV2 and TRBJ1-1; 7 nucleotides line up with TRBD1. The CDR3 is 12 amino acids. V lost 6 bases to trimming and J lost 6 bases; unmatched junction nucleotides: 4. Germline V gene sequence: CDR1 SNHLY, CDR2 FYNNEI. The CDR3 sequence: CASSRDRAEAFF. CDR3 DNA sequence: TGTGCCAGCAGCCGCGACAGGGCTGAAGCTTTCTTT.

This chain joins TRBV6-5 and TRBJ1-6; D might be TRBD1 (5 bases). The CDR3 covers 14 residues. Germline CDR1 is MNHEY and CDR2 is SVGAGI. V lost 10 bases to trimming and J lost 5 bases, with 15 bases between them. The CDR3, as DNA: TGTGCCACCGCTCTAGGGGCGAATAATTCACCCCTCCACTTT. It specifies CATALGANNSPLHF.

This clone is labeled medium-sized. The chain combines TRBV2 with TRBJ2-7; a possible D gene is TRBD1 (5 bases). V lost 3 bases, J lost 1 base, and 7 bases lay in between. Germline CDR1 and CDR2: SNHLY and FYNNEI. CDR3 length: 13 amino acids. CDR3 DNA: TGTGCCAGCAGTGACAGACAGTCCTACGAGCAGTACGTC. It codes for CASSDRQSYEQYV.